This TCR beta chain was obtained from a study of CD8 T cells in ankylosing spondylitis. Study outcomes and limitations: Several of the motif variants were reported before in synovial fluid and blood from reactive arthritis. Researchers report that disease-linked clones proved CD8+ and relatively rare in peripheral blood. The clones that were linked to disease were reported to be significantly enriched in matched synovial fluid samples from ankylosing spondylitis patients. Roughly eight highly homologous variants made up a TCR beta motif, and this motif appeared characteristic of ankylosing spondylitis blood.

For TCR beta, libraries came from quantitative 5'-RACE with molecular barcodes. MiXCR, run by TCRdb on the 5' RACE reads, gives a single entry per CDR3 protein. The sample shows about 500,000 distinct CDR3 sequences, roughly 5% of them seen only once. There are a few counts of this clonotype. Its specificity is unknown. Looked up from germline, CDR1 is LGHDT and CDR2 is YNNKEL (reference sequence). V was clipped by 2 bases and J by 1 base, with 11 bases between them. The CDR3 totals 16 residues. Sample: blood, either unsorted or a sorted T cell fraction (not recorded which). The chain recombines TRBV3-1 with TRBJ2-2, with D possibly called TRBD1 or TRBD2 (5 bases each). The sequence was collected from a male donor with ankylosing spondylitis. CDR3 in amino acids: CASSQWGMRNTGELFF. The CDR3 DNA is TGTGCCAGCAGCCAATGGGGGATGAGGAACACCGGGGAGCTGTTTTTT.